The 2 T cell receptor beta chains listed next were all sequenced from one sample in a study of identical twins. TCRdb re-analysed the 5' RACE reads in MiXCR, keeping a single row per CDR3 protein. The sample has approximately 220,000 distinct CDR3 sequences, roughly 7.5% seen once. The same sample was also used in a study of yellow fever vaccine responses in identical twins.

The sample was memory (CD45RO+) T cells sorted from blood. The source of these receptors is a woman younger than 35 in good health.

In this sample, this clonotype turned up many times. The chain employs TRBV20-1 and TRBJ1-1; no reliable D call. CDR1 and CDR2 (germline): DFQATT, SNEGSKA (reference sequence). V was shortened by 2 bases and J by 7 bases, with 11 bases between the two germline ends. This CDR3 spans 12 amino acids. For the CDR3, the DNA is TGCAGTGCTAGAAAGCAGGATCTTGAAGCTTTCTTT. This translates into CSARKQDLEAFF.

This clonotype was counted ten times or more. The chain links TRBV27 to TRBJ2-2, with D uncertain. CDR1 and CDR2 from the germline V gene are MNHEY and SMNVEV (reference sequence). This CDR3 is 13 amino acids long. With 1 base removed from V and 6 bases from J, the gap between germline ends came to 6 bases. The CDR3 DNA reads TGTGCCAGCAGTTTATGGCCAGCCGGGGAGCTGTTTTTT. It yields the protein CASSLWPAGELFF.